The 18 T cell receptor beta chains reported below all come from one sample, sequenced in a study of early T cells in non-severe SARS-CoV-2 infection. TCRdb reanalysed the 5' RACE reads using MiXCR and keeps one entry per CDR3 protein. The data contain tens of thousands of distinct CDR3 sequences, under 10% of them singletons. Sequencing was performed on whole blood. The source is an adult who was a healthcare worker with PCR-confirmed SARS-CoV-2 infection or an uninfected control (not recorded which).

The chain uses TRBV20-1 and TRBJ2-4; D is unresolved. CDR3 length: 15 residues. V lost 0 bases and J lost 0, with 9 bases in between. Looked up from germline, CDR1 is DFQATT and CDR2 is SNEGSKA (reference sequence). Here the CDR3 DNA reads TGCAGTGCTAGAGATACCAGACTAGCCAAAAACATTCAGTACTTC. This encodes CSARDTRLAKNIQYF.

This clonotype appeared many times. J is TRBJ1-1 and V is TRBV6-2 or TRBV6-3; 9 nucleotides line up with TRBD1. The CDR3 loop spans 13 amino acids. Germline trimming cut 6 bases from V and 4 bases from J; bases unmatched to any gene: 3. In germline, CDR1 is MNHEY, CDR2 SVGEGT. This CDR3 reads CASRGQGTTEAFF. The CDR3 DNA follows: TGTGCCAGCAGGGGACAGGGCACCACTGAAGCTTTCTTT.

This clonotype occurred a few times. V is TRBV11-1 and J is TRBJ2-5; D is perhaps TRBD1 (6 bases). This CDR3 is 15 amino acids long. Germline CDR1 SGHAT, CDR2 FQDESV (reference sequence). Trimming took 1 base from V and 5 from J, leaving 14 bases between them. CDR3 coding DNA: TGTGCCAGCAGCTTAGAAACAGGGATAGGCGAGACCCAGTACTTC. It translates to CASSLETGIGETQYF.

This clonotype was seen a few times. This chain joins TRBV29-1 and TRBJ2-5; perhaps TRBD2 as D (6 bases). Trimming removed 5 bases at V and 5 bases at J, with 12 bases between. The germline gives CDR1 SQVTM, CDR2 ANQGSEA. The CDR3 has 12 residues. The CDR3 here is CSVLAAAETQYF. The CDR3 region has the DNA TGCAGCGTTTTAGCGGCTGCCGAGACCCAGTACTTC. The full variable domain, completed using reference TRBV29-1 and TRBJ2-5, is SAVISQKPSRDICQRGTSLTIQCQVDSQVTMMFWYRQQPGQSLTLIATANQGSEATYESGFVIDKFPISRPNLTFSTLTVSNMSPEDSSIYLCSVLAAAETQYFGPGTRLLVL.

The rearrangement links TRBV28 to TRBJ2-1, with 9 bases aligning to TRBD2. The germline CDR1 and CDR2 sequences are MDHEN and SYDVKM. CDR3 size: 13 residues. With V trimmed by 10 bases and J by 7 bases, 8 bases remained unmatched. CDR3 bases: TGTGCCATCCTAGGACTAGCGAGAAATGAGCAGTTCTTC. Translated, it gives CAILGLARNEQFF.

This clonotype has at least ten counts. J is TRBJ2-3 and V is TRBV5-1, with D tentatively TRBD1 (5 bases). This CDR3 is 13 amino acids long. Trimming took off 7 bases at V and 2 bases at J, with 11 bases between the two ends. Germline V CDR1 and CDR2: SGHRS, YFSETQ. For the CDR3, the DNA is TGCGCCAGCGGGGAACAGGACACAGATACGCAGTATTTT. This translates into CASGEQDTDTQYF.

The chain is built from TRBV7-9 and TRBJ2-3; D possibly corresponds to TRBD2 (6 bases). With 4 bases removed from V and 0 bases from J, the gap between germline ends came to 14 bases. The CDR3 consists of 16 residues. From germline, CDR1 is SEHNR and CDR2 FQNEAQ (reference sequence). Here the CDR3 reads CASSSSLGSSTDTQYF. The DNA for the CDR3 is TGTGCCAGCAGCTCCAGTCTCGGGAGCAGCACAGATACGCAGTATTTT.

In its sample, this clonotype was seen many times. The chain couples TRBV19 to TRBJ2-1, with 12 bases that match TRBD2. The V gene's germline CDR1 is LNHDA and CDR2 SQIVND (reference sequence). The CDR3 covers 15 residues. Trimming removed 5 bases from V and 15 bases from J; junction bases left unmatched: 14. The CDR3 DNA sequence: TGTGCCAGTAGTTCCTGGACTAGCGGGAAGAGTTGGTGGTTCTTC. As protein: CASSSWTSGKSWWFF.

This clonotype came up many times. The chain uses TRBV13 and TRBJ2-3, with TRBD1 as a possible D gene (7 bases). CDR3 length: 15 residues. V shed 5 bases and J shed 3 bases, with 15 bases lying between them. In germline, CDR1 is PRHDT, CDR2 FYEKMQ (reference sequence). The CDR3 nucleotides are TGTGCCAGCAGCCCCAAGACAGGGAGGACAGATACGCAGTATTTT. Translating it yields CASSPKTGRTDTQYF.

The table lists this clonotype with many counts. The CDR3 reads CAIGTPAGGSTEAFF. Written as DNA, the CDR3 is TGTGCCATCGGGACTCCTGCGGGGGGGAGCACTGAAGCTTTCTTT. V gene TRBV10-3 combines with J gene TRBJ1-1, with D perhaps TRBD1 (5 bases). Trimming pared 8 bases from V and 4 bases from J, leaving 20 bases between. This CDR3 is built from 15 residues. CDR1 is ENHRY, CDR2 SYGVKD, per germline.

This clonotype was detected a few times. The rearrangement uses TRBV5-1 and TRBJ1-6; D ambiguous. Germline CDR1 SGHRS, CDR2 YFSETQ. The CDR3 sequence is 15 residues long. V lost 1 base to trimming and J lost 7 bases, with 12 bases between them. The CDR3 nucleotides are TGCGCCAGCAGCTTGTCGGGGTCGCCCAATTCACCCCTCCACTTT. Protein: CASSLSGSPNSPLHF.

The gene calls are TRBV27 and TRBJ1-1; possibly TRBD1 for D (5 bases). CDR3 length equals 14 residues. Looked up from germline, CDR1 is MNHEY and CDR2 is SMNVEV (reference sequence). Trimming removed 6 bases at V and 4 bases at J, with 15 bases between. The CDR3 loop is CASSPLWGITEAFF. CDR3 nucleotides: TGTGCCAGCAGCCCGCTTTGGGGGATCACTGAAGCTTTCTTT.

This clonotype was found many times. The J gene is TRBJ2-3, the V gene TRBV5-1; TRBD1 might be the D (6 bases). The germline V gene has CDR1 SGHRS and CDR2 YFSETQ. The CDR3 runs 17 residues. Deletions cut 6 bases from V and 4 bases from J, with 24 bases between. The CDR3, as DNA: TGCGCCAGCACCTCCACTTCCGGGACAATATACGCAGATACGCAGTATTTT. Translating gives CASTSTSGTIYADTQYF.

CDR3 bases: TGTGCCAGCAGCTTCGGGGGACAGCCGAATGAGCAGTTCTTC. Protein sequence: CASSFGGQPNEQFF. The chain links TRBV7-3 to TRBJ2-1; a possible D gene is TRBD1 (7 bases). This CDR3 region has 14 residues. The V end was cut by 3 bases, the J end by 7 bases, with 13 bases between. The germline CDR1 and CDR2 sequences are SGHTA and FQGTGA.

This clonotype appeared many times. An end of the junction differs from the germline gene, which may be a read error. This chain connects TRBV7-7 to TRBJ2-1; maybe TRBD2 (5 bases). The germline CDR1 and CDR2 sequences are SSHAT and FNYEAQ (reference sequence). This CDR3 comprises 13 residues. The CDR3 bases are TGTGCTAGCAGCCCGGGGAGTCACAATGAGCAGTTCTTC. Residues: CASSPGSHNEQFF.

This chain links TRBV30 with TRBJ2-2, with D perhaps matching TRBD2 (5 bases). With 3 bases removed from V and 6 bases from J, the gap between germline ends came to 11 bases. The CDR3 totals 13 residues. The V gene's germline CDR1 is GTSNPN and CDR2 SVGIG (reference sequence). CDR3 sequence reads: CAWRVKGAGELFF. CDR3 bases: TGTGCCTGGAGGGTCAAGGGAGCCGGGGAGCTGTTTTTT.

This clonotype has at least ten counts. The chain employs TRBV5-1 and TRBJ2-2; 8 positions agree with TRBD1. Germline V gene sequence: CDR1 SGHRS, CDR2 YFSETQ. The V segment lost 1 base and the J segment 4 bases; nucleotides outside the gene matches: 3. The CDR3 consists of 15 residues. The CDR3 region is CASSLSGGVTGELFF. CDR3 bases: TGCGCCAGCAGCTTGTCAGGGGGCGTCACCGGGGAGCTGTTTTTT. The whole variable domain, remainder taken from reference TRBV5-1 and TRBJ2-2, is KAGVTQTPRYLIKTRGQQVTLSCSPISGHRSVSWYQQTPGQGLQFLFEYFSETQRNKGNFPGRFSGRQFSNSRSEMNVSTLELGDSALYLCASSLSGGVTGELFFGEGSRLTVL.

The sample holds many counts of this clonotype. The chain has TRBV18 and TRBJ2-5; D is perhaps TRBD2 (6 bases). Germline V lookup: CDR1 KGHSH, CDR2 LQKENI. The V end was cut by 3 bases, the J end by 3 bases, with 14 bases between. The CDR3 covers 15 residues. The DNA of the CDR3 is TGTGCCAGCTCACCTACCGCGGGACTTAAAGAGACCCAGTACTTC. It codes for CASSPTAGLKETQYF. Variable domain in full (rest from reference TRBV18 and TRBJ2-5): NAGVMQNPRHLVRRRGQEARLRCSPMKGHSHVYWYRQLPEEGLKFMVYLQKENIIDESGMPKERFSAEFPKEGPSILRIQQVVRGDSAAYFCASSPTAGLKETQYFGPGTRLLVL.